The 19 T cell receptor beta chains below all came from one sample that was sequenced in a study of cytomegalovirus exposure and HLA in healthy donors. 13 Jbeta primers and 60 Vbeta primers were used for the PCR. Clones were read by immunoSEQ multiplex PCR, and TCRdb kept only the in-frame ones, dropping some. The sample shows about 150,000 clones, more than 75% of them seen only once. Sequenced material: PBMCs. These receptors were taken from a middle-aged woman in good health and CMV-seropositive.

V is TRBV7-9 and J is TRBJ2-1; D call uncertain. This CDR3 has 13 amino acids. Trimming removed 3 bases from V and 4 bases from J, with 7 bases in between. CDR1 and CDR2 (germline): SEHNR, FQNEAQ (reference sequence). CDR3 region: CASSLLGYNEQFF. CDR3 nucleotides: TGTGCCAGCAGCTTGCTAGGATACAATGAGCAGTTCTTC.

The chain combines TRBV18 with TRBJ1-1; 8 bases match TRBD1. The V and J ends lost 0 bases and 4 bases, in that order; junction bases with no gene match: 10. This CDR3 spans 17 amino acids. Germline V gives CDR1 KGHSH, CDR2 LQKENI. CDR3 in amino acids: CASSPPPSTGVGTEAFF. Here the CDR3 DNA reads TGTGCCAGCTCACCACCCCCCTCGACAGGGGTAGGCACTGAAGCTTTCTTT.

V gene TRBV5-6 combines with J gene TRBJ2-7, with TRBD2 as a possible D gene (6 bases). Germline assignment: CDR1 SGHDT and CDR2 YYEEEE. CDR3 length equals 14 residues. The germline V and J ends were trimmed by 4 bases and 7 bases, with 18 bases remaining between them. The CDR3, as DNA: TGTGCCAGCAGCAACGGACTACCTCCTAGAGAGCAGTACTTC. Translation: CASSNGLPPREQYF. Together with reference TRBV5-6 and TRBJ2-7, the CDR3 gives the full variable domain: DAGVTQSPTHLIKTRGQQVTLRCSPKSGHDTVSWYQQALGQGPQFIFQYYEEEERQRGNFPDRFSGHQFPNYSSELNVNALLLGDSALYLCASSNGLPPREQYFGPGTRLTVT.

The genes are TRBV6-1 and TRBJ2-7; 7 nucleotides line up with TRBD2. V gave up 1 base and J gave up 2 bases; unmatched junction bases: 2. The CDR3 sequence is 14 residues long. Germline CDR1 reads MNHNS; CDR2 reads SASEGT. CDR3 region: CASSEGEGPYEQYF. CDR3 nucleotide sequence: TGTGCCAGCAGTGAAGGGGAGGGTCCCTACGAGCAGTACTTC.

This clone showed up just a few times. V gene TRBV6-5 combines with J gene TRBJ2-7; 9 bases align to TRBD1. Germline V gene data show CDR1 as MNHEY and CDR2 as SVGAGI. Losses at the gene ends were 3 bases for V and 5 bases for J; bases not matched to a gene: 5. This CDR3 is 14 amino acids long. CDR3 protein: CASSYTGGLHEQYF. CDR3 DNA sequence: TGTGCCAGCAGTTATACAGGGGGCTTACACGAGCAGTACTTC.

The chain recombines TRBV30 with TRBJ2-2; D is possibly TRBD1 (5 bases). This CDR3 spans 15 amino acids. The V end was cut by 0 bases, the J end by 4 bases, with 12 bases between. CDR1 is GTSNPN and CDR2 is SVGIG in the germline V gene (reference sequence). In DNA, the CDR3 is TGTGCCTGGAGTGTGCACAGGCCCATCACCGGGGAGCTGTTTTTT. Protein sequence: CAWSVHRPITGELFF.

The rearrangement joins TRBV28 to TRBJ2-7; D possibly corresponds to TRBD1 (6 bases). The CDR3 contains 13 residues. Per the germline V gene, CDR1 is MDHEN and CDR2 is SYDVKM. Trimming shortened V by 7 bases and J by 1 base, and 11 bases separated the two germline ends. The CDR3 nucleotides are TGTGCCAGCAACTCACAGGGTTCCTACGAGCAGTACTTC. Translated, it gives CASNSQGSYEQYF.

This clone was counted a few times. This chain connects TRBV30 to TRBJ1-2; D might be TRBD1 (6 bases). This CDR3 has 15 residues. V was pared by 0 bases and J by 6 bases, with 17 bases between. Germline-derived CDR1 and CDR2 are GTSNPN and SVGIG (reference sequence). Here the CDR3 reads CAWSVVAGGDHGYTF. CDR3 nucleotide sequence: TGTGCCTGGAGTGTAGTGGCTGGGGGCGACCATGGCTACACCTTC.

The chain carries TRBV4-1 and TRBJ1-4; 8 positions agree with TRBD1. The germline gives CDR1 MGHRA, CDR2 YSYEKL. With 4 bases clipped from V and 5 bases from J, the junction kept 3 bases outside the gene matches. The CDR3 is made up of 14 amino acids. The CDR3 protein is CASSLRGLNEKLFF. The DNA of the CDR3 is TGCGCCAGCAGCCTCAGGGGGCTAAATGAAAAACTGTTTTTT.

A few counts support this clone. The rearrangement links TRBV7-8 to TRBJ1-2; D ambiguous. The CDR3 sequence is 16 residues long. Germline CDR1 is SGHVS and CDR2 is FQNEAQ. Trimming shortened V by 1 base and J by 5 bases, and 17 bases separated the two germline ends. The CDR3 loop is CASSLDFEGGWYGYTF. CDR3 sequence (DNA): TGTGCCAGCAGCTTAGATTTCGAAGGAGGGTGGTATGGCTACACCTTC.

The chain has TRBV15 and TRBJ1-1; 7 bases map to TRBD1. The CDR3 runs to 13 residues. Germline V gene data show CDR1 as LNHNV and CDR2 as YYDKDF (reference sequence). Trimming cost V 0 bases and J 13 bases; bases outside gene matches: 8. The CDR3 here is CATSREGGRKGFF. The CDR3 DNA sequence: TGTGCCACCAGCAGAGAAGGGGGCCGGAAGGGTTTCTTT.

The rearrangement uses TRBV10-2 and TRBJ2-1; 8 bases map to TRBD2. The CDR3 length is 20 residues. V shed 2 bases and J 6 bases; nucleotides not matched to a gene: 21. The germline CDR1 and CDR2 sequences are WSHSY and SAAADI. The DNA of the CDR3 is TGCGCCAGCAGTGAGGGTCAGGCCGGATGGGGGCGGGAGGATTTCAATGAGCAGTTCTTC. It is translated as CASSEGQAGWGREDFNEQFF.

The CDR3 region has the DNA TGTGCCAGCAGCTTGGGATTAGCGGGAGGTCAAGAGACCCAGTACTTC. Translated, it gives CASSLGLAGGQETQYF. The chain is built from TRBV5-5 and TRBJ2-5, with 10 bases identical to TRBD2. Losses at the gene ends were 0 bases for V and 2 bases for J; bases not matched to a gene: 4. This CDR3 is built from 16 residues. Germline-derived CDR1 and CDR2 are SGHKS and YYEKEE (reference sequence).

J is TRBJ2-1 and V is TRBV18, with TRBD2 as a possible D gene (6 bases). CDR1 is KGHSH and CDR2 is LQKENI in the germline V gene. This CDR3 is built from 13 residues. V gave up 5 bases and J gave up 4 bases, with 9 bases separating them. CDR3 coding DNA: TGTGCCAGCTCATCGACTAGTTACAATGAGCAGTTCTTC. Translated, it gives CASSSTSYNEQFF.

The chain uses TRBV13 and TRBJ1-1, with 7 bases that match TRBD1. Germline V gene data show CDR1 as PRHDT and CDR2 as FYEKMQ (reference sequence). J was trimmed by 5 bases and V by 9 bases; bases with no gene match: 18. The CDR3 is 16 residues long. CDR3 sequence: CASFTRTGWMRTEAFF. CDR3 DNA: TGTGCCAGTTTTACCCGGACAGGTTGGATGAGGACTGAAGCTTTCTTT.

The chain couples TRBV27 to TRBJ2-1; 7 bases agree with TRBD2. V was clipped by 3 bases and J by 2 bases; unmatched bases: 7. The CDR3 is 16 residues long. Looked up from germline, CDR1 is MNHEY and CDR2 is SMNVEV (reference sequence). As DNA, the CDR3 is TGTGCCAGCAGTTTCAATGCGGGAGCCCCCTACAATGAGCAGTTCTTC. Protein product: CASSFNAGAPYNEQFF.

This clone was seen a handful of times. V and J are TRBV7-7 and TRBJ2-7; D is possibly TRBD1 (6 bases). This CDR3 comprises 15 residues. Germline CDR1 is SSHAT and CDR2 is FNYEAQ (reference sequence). V lost 2 bases and J lost 0, with 11 bases in between. CDR3 amino acids: CASSLFAGDSYEQYF. CDR3 coding DNA: TGTGCCAGCAGCTTATTCGCAGGGGACTCCTACGAGCAGTACTTC.

The rearrangement joins TRBV27 to TRBJ2-7; D perhaps matches TRBD1 (5 bases). The ends were cut back, 4 bases at V and 4 bases at J, with 17 bases in the middle. Germline loops: CDR1 MNHEY, CDR2 SMNVEV (reference sequence). This CDR3 contains 15 residues. The CDR3 bases are TGTGCCAGCAGTTCCTATCAGACAGATCGGTACGAGCAGTACTTC. This codes for CASSSYQTDRYEQYF.

J is TRBJ1-2 and V is TRBV5-1; D gene unclear. Germline V gene lookup returns CDR1 SGHRS and CDR2 YFSETQ. The V end was cut by 1 base, the J end by 4 bases, with 20 bases between. The CDR3 totals 17 residues. CDR3 loop: CASSLIGDSSEAYGYTF. CDR3 DNA: TGCGCCAGCAGCTTGATCGGGGATAGTTCGGAAGCCTATGGCTACACCTTC.